The T cell receptor beta chain under discussion was sequenced for a study of cytomegalovirus exposure and HLA in healthy donors. This clone occurred a few times. V lost 3 bases to trimming and J lost 6 bases; unmatched junction nucleotides: 11. This CDR3 spans 15 amino acids. Germline V gives CDR1 PRHDT, CDR2 FYEKMQ (reference sequence). Repertoires were generated with immunoSEQ multiplex PCR, while TCRdb's copy carries only in-frame clones and drops some. The sample holds roughly 200,000 clones; roughly 77% are singletons and the top ten take 1% to 1.5%. This TCR derives from a woman aged 25-40 years in good health and CMV-seronegative. Material for sequencing was PBMCs. The chain links TRBV13 to TRBJ2-7; 7 positions agree with TRBD1. The CDR3 region is CASSFEGANPGEQYF. DNA for the CDR3: TGTGCCAGCAGCTTTGAGGGGGCCAACCCGGGCGAGCAGTACTTC.